What follows are 8 T cell receptor beta chains derived from one specimen sequenced in a study of blood T cell repertoires in COVID-19. Clones were sequenced by immunoSEQ multiplex PCR, and TCRdb holds only the in-frame ones, with some missing. The sample consists of about 210,000 clones, approximately 86% of them appearing once. The specimen sequenced was peripheral blood. The receptors stem from a man aged 40-50 years with acute or convalescent COVID-19.

The sample holds one count of this clone. The V call is TRBV27, the J call TRBJ2-3, with 7 bases identical to TRBD2. This CDR3 contains 15 residues. Trimming took 7 bases from V and 12 from J; bases not matched to a gene: 19. Germline assignment: CDR1 MNHEY and CDR2 SMNVEV (reference sequence). The CDR3: CASTPAGRVHHPQYF. In DNA, the CDR3 is TGTGCCAGCACCCCAGCGGGACGGGTCCACCACCCCCAGTATTTT.

The V gene is TRBV29-1, the J gene TRBJ2-3, with D unresolved. In germline, CDR1 is SQVTM, CDR2 ANQGSEA. The CDR3 is made up of 13 amino acids. V dropped 6 bases and J dropped 3 bases, with 13 bases sitting between them. The CDR3 loop is CSVWRPLTDTQYF. As DNA, the CDR3 is TGCAGCGTCTGGAGACCCCTGACAGATACGCAGTATTTT.

The rearrangement joins TRBV7-3 to TRBJ1-4; possibly TRBD1 for D (5 bases). V was shortened by 3 bases and J by 6 bases, with 14 bases between the two germline ends. CDR3 size: 15 residues. CDR1 is SGHTA and CDR2 is FQGTGA in the germline V gene. In DNA, the CDR3 is TGTGCCAGCAGCTTGCGGGACTCAATGGATGAAAAACTGTTTTTT. This encodes CASSLRDSMDEKLFF.

Here the CDR3 DNA reads TGTGCCAGCAGCTTAGGGCGGGAATCCTACGAGCAGTACTTC. Protein product: CASSLGRESYEQYF. This rearrangement joins TRBV11-3 to TRBJ2-7; perhaps TRBD2 as D (6 bases). The CDR3 spans 14 residues. CDR1 is SGHNT, CDR2 YENEEA, per germline. V lost 1 base and J lost 1, with 8 bases in between.

This chain joins TRBV19 and TRBJ1-5; D is ambiguous. CDR3 length: 13 residues. In germline, CDR1 is LNHDA, CDR2 SQIVND (reference sequence). V gave up 6 bases and J gave up 2 bases, with 8 bases separating them. In DNA, the CDR3 is TGTGCCAGTAGGAGGGTAGGCAATCAGCCCCAGCATTTT. Translated, it gives CASRRVGNQPQHF.

The genes are TRBV5-1 and TRBJ1-6; no reliable D call. The CDR3 loop spans 14 amino acids. CDR1 SGHRS and CDR2 YFSETQ come from the germline V gene. V shed 1 base and J shed 7 bases, with 9 bases lying between them. The CDR3 here is CASSLWAQNSPLHF. The CDR3 DNA reads as TGCGCCAGCAGCTTGTGGGCCCAAAATTCACCCCTCCACTTT.

CDR3 coding DNA: TGTGCCAGCTCGGTTGCCGCGGAGACCCAGTACTTC. Its protein is CASSVAAETQYF. This sequence joins TRBV18 and TRBJ2-5, with D unclear. The CDR3 sequence is 12 residues long. Germline-derived CDR1 and CDR2 are KGHSH and LQKENI. V lost 6 bases and J 5 bases, leaving 10 bases between the germline ends.

This sequence joins TRBV28 and TRBJ2-7, with D perhaps matching TRBD2 (6 bases). This CDR3 region has 15 residues. Germline lookup yields CDR1 MDHEN and CDR2 SYDVKM. Trimming took off 4 bases at V and 0 bases at J, with 13 bases between the two ends. The CDR3 spells CASSSRGRSSYEQYF. For the CDR3, the DNA is TGTGCCAGCAGTTCGCGGGGAAGGAGCTCCTACGAGCAGTACTTC. Drawing the rest from reference TRBV28 and TRBJ2-7, the complete variable domain is DVKVTQSSRYLVKRTGEKVFLECVQDMDHENMFWYRQDPGLGLRLIYFSYDVKMKEKGDIPEGYSVSREKKERFSLILESASTNQTSMYLCASSSRGRSSYEQYFGPGTRLTVT.